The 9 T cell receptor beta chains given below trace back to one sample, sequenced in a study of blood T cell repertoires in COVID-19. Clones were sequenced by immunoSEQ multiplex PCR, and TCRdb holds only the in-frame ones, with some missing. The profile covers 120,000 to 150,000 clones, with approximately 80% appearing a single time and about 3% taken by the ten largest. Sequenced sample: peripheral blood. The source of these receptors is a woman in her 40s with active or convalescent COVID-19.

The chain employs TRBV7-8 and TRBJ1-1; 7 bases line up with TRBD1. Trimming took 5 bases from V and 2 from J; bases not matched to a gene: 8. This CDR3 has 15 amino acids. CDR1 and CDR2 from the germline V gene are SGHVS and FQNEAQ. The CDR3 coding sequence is TGTGCCAGCAGCCACGGAGGGACAGCCAACACTGAAGCTTTCTTT. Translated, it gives CASSHGGTANTEAFF.

CDR3 sequence: CAISERREMGELFF. The CDR3 DNA reads TGTGCCATCAGTGAGCGTCGGGAGATGGGGGAGCTGTTTTTT. V gene TRBV10-3 combines with J gene TRBJ2-2; D possibly corresponds to TRBD2 (6 bases). This CDR3 is built from 14 residues. Between the trimmed V and J ends, which lost 2 bases and 8 bases, there was a span of 12 bases. The germline V gene encodes CDR1 ENHRY and CDR2 SYGVKD.

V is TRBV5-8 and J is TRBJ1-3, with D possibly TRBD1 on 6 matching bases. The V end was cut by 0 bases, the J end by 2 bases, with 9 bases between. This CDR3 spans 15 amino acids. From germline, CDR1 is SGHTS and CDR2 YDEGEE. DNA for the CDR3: TGTGCCAGCAGCTTGGGCAGGGGAGCTGGAAACACCATATATTTT. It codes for CASSLGRGAGNTIYF. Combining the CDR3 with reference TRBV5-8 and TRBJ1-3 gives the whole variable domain EAGVTQSPTHLIKTRGQQATLRCSPISGHTSVYWYQQALGLGLQFLLWYDEGEERNRGNFPPRFSGRQFPNYSSELNVNALELEDSALYLCASSLGRGAGNTIYFGEGSWLTVV.

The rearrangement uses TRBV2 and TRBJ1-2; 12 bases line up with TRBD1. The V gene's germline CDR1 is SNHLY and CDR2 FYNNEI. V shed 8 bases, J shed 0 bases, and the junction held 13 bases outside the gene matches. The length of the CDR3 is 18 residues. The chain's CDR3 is CASSRTRDRGQPNYGYTF. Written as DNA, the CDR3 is TGTGCCAGCTCGAGAACCCGGGACAGGGGGCAACCTAACTATGGCTACACCTTC.

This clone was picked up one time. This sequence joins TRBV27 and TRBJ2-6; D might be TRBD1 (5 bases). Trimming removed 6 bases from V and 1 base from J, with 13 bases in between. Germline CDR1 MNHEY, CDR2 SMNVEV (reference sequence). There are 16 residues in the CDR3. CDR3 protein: CASSPRAPSGANVLTF. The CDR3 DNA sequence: TGTGCCAGCAGCCCCAGGGCCCCATCTGGGGCCAACGTCCTGACTTTC.

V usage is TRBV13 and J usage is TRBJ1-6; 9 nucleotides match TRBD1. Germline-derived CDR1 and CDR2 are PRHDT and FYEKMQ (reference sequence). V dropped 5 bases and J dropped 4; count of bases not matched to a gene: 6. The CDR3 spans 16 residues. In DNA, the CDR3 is TGTGCCAGCAGCCTAACGACAGGGGGGTATAATTCACCCCTCCACTTT. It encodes CASSLTTGGYNSPLHF.

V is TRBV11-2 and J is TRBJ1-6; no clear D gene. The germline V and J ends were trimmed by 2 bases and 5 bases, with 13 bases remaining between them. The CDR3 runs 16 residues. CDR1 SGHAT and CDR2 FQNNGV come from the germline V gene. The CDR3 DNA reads TGTGCCAGCAGCTTACAAGGAGCCCACCATAATTCACCCCTCCACTTT. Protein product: CASSLQGAHHNSPLHF.

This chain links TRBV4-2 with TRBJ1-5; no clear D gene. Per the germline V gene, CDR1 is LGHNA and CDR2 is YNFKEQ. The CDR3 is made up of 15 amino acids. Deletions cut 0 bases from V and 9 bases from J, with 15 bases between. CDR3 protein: CASSQDQVTIRPQHF. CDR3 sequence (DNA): TGTGCCAGCAGCCAAGACCAGGTGACTATCCGGCCCCAGCATTTT.

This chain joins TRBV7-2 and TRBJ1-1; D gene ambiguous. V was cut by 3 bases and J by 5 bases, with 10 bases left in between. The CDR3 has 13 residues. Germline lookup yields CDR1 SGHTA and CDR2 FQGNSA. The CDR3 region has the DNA TGTGCCAGCAGCTTCTCACAAGCGACTGAAGCTTTCTTT. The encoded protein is CASSFSQATEAFF.